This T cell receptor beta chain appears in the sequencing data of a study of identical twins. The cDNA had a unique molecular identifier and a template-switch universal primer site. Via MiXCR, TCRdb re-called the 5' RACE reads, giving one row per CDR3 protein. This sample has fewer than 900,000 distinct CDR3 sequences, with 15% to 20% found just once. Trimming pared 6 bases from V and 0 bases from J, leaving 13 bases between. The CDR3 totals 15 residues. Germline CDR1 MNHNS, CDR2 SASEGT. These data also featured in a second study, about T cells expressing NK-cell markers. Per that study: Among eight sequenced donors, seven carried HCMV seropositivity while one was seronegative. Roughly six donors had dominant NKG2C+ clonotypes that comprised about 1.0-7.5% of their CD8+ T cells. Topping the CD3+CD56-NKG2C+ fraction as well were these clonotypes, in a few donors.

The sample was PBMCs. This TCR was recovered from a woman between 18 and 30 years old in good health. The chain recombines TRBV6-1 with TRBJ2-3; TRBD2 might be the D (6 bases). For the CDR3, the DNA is TGTGCCAGCAGGGACCGGGGGTCTAGCACAGATACGCAGTATTTT. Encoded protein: CASRDRGSSTDTQYF.